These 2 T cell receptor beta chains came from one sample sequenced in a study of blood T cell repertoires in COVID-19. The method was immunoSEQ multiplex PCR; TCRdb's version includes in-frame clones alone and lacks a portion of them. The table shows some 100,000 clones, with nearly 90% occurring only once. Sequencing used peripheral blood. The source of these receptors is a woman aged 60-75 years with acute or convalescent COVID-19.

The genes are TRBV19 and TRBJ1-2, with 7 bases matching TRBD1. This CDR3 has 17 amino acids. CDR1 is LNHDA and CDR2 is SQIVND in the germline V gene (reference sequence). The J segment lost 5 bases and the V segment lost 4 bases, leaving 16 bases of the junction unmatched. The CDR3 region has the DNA TGTGCCAGTAGTAAAGGGGCAACAGGGGTTGAAGGATATGGCTACACCTTC. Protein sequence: CASSKGATGVEGYGYTF.

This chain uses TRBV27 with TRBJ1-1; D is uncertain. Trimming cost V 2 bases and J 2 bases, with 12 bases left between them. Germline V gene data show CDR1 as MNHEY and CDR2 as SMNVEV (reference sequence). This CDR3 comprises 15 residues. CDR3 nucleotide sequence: TGTGCCAGCAGTTTAGGGCCTGTTGCAAACACTGAAGCTTTCTTT. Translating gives CASSLGPVANTEAFF.